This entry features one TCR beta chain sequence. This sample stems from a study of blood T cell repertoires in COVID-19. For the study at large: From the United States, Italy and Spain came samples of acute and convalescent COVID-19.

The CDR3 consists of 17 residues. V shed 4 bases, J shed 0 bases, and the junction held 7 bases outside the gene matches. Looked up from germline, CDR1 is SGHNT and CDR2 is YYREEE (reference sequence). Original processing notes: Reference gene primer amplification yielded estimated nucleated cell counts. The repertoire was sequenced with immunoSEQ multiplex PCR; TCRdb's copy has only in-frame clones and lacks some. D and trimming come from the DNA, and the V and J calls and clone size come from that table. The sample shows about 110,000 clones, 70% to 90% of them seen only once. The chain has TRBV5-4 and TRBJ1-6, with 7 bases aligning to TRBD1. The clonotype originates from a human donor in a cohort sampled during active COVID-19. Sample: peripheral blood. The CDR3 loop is CASSQGQLSSYNSPLHF. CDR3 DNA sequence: TGTGCCAGCAGCCAGGGACAGTTGAGCTCCTATAATTCACCCCTCCACTTT. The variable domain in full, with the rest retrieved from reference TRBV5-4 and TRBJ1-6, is ETGVTQSPTHLIKTRGQQVTLRCSSQSGHNTVSWYQQALGQGPQFIFQYYREEENGRGNFPPRFSGLQFPNYSSELNVNALELDDSALYLCASSQGQLSSYNSPLHFGNGTRLTVT.